The subject of this entry is one TCR beta chain. What it binds is not known. This specimen belongs to a study of radiotherapy plus CTLA-4 blockade in lung cancer. At the level of the study: Among enrolled patients, over 15% responded and about 34% achieved disease control.

Enrolled patients, whose metastatic non-small-cell lung cancer was chemo-refractory, received focal radiation plus CTLA-4 blockade with ipilimumab. Study-level points and caveats: Once radiotherapy plus ipilimumab had been given, TCR clones derived from tumor expanded in blood. It was early blood T cell clone dynamics, with interferon-beta, that reportedly best predicted response.

Germline CDR1 SGHVS, CDR2 FQNEAQ. The CDR3 extends over 13 amino acids. Deletions cut 2 bases from V and 7 bases from J, with 6 bases between. Measured with immunoSEQ multiplex PCR; TCRdb has only the in-frame clones, and not every one. The sample yields 3,000 to 4,000 clones, almost 85% seen once. The rearrangement joins TRBV7-8 to TRBJ1-6; no clear D gene. This clonotype originated in a human donor with non-small cell lung cancer that progressed on radiotherapy plus ipilimumab. The material sequenced was tumor tissue, taken from a patient treated with radiotherapy plus ipilimumab. In nucleotides, the CDR3 is TGTGCCAGCAGCTTACCGGGAAATTCACCCCTCCACTTT. Translating gives CASSLPGNSPLHF.